This TCR beta chain was sequenced in a study of shared clonotypes between healthy human individuals. The study's findings and limits: In a few donors, about 5% of naive CD4 clonotypes appeared in common.

Several immunoSEQ 96-well plates shared each subset's DNA, each plate a replicate. In the source study's methods: Owing to the provision of junction-only sequences devoid of quality scores by immunoSEQ, filtering differed. Generated by immunoSEQ multiplex PCR, the TCRdb table keeps only in-frame clones and is missing some. V, J and clone size reflect that table, while D and trimming were determined from the DNA. This table has 2 million to 3 million clones, 85% to 95% appearing once. This clone occurred once. Its antigen is still unknown. CDR1 is SGDLS and CDR2 is YYNGEE in the germline V gene. The CDR3 is 15 amino acids. The V gene lost 4 bases and the J gene lost 0 bases, with 14 bases spanning the gap.

This sequence joins TRBV9 and TRBJ2-7; D possibly corresponds to TRBD1 (6 bases). This receptor was obtained from a man aged 18 to 35 in good health. The sequencing sample was made of naive CD4+ T cells sorted from blood. Subset of the sample: CD45RA+ positively selected. The CDR3 spells CASSSTGHNSYEQYF. Here the CDR3 DNA reads TGTGCCAGCAGCTCTACAGGGCACAACTCCTACGAGCAGTACTTC.